Shown below are 4 T cell receptor beta chains from a single sample sequenced in a study of CD8+ T cells in alopecia areata (dated by TCRdb to between 2018 and 2020). In the paper's terms, the time point label means: four to five weeks on oral tofacitinib. What the treatment or condition label conveys for this sample: oral pan-JAK inhibitor, 5-10 mg twice daily. The method was the immunoSEQ multiplex PCR assay. RNA was extracted from all samples and reverse transcribed into cDNA, which served as template for TCR sequencing. TCRdb mirrors the immuneACCESS table, restricted to in-frame sequences. Some clones are absent from its copies; in checked studies, under half trace to an unresolved V gene, and the reason for the others is unknown. The sample table records some 150,000 clones; approximately 85% of these occur just once. Of the sample, more than 20% falls within the top ten clones. The sequences come from CD8+ T cells sorted from blood, collected at week 4, from a patient treated with tofacitinib. All receptors come from a human donor with alopecia areata.

The chain uses TRBV18 and TRBJ1-1, with 12 bases identical to TRBD1. J gave up 4 bases and V 2 bases, and 8 bases lay outside the gene matches. The CDR3 runs to 17 residues. Germline V lookup: CDR1 KGHSH, CDR2 LQKENI. This CDR3 is CASSPGTGGPRGTEAFF. CDR3 coding DNA: TGTGCCAGCTCACCAGGGACAGGGGGCCCCAGGGGCACTGAAGCTTTCTTT.

The chain recombines TRBV6-6 with TRBJ1-1, with 10 bases that match TRBD1. V was clipped by 3 bases and J by 4 bases; unmatched bases: 5. CDR1 and CDR2 from the germline V gene are MNHNY and SVGAGI (reference sequence). The CDR3 runs to 15 residues. The CDR3 nucleotides are TGTGCCAGCAGTTATTCCGGGACAGGGGCCACTGAAGCTTTCTTT. It specifies CASSYSGTGATEAFF.

This chain links TRBV4-1 with TRBJ2-7, with 8 bases lining up with TRBD1. This CDR3 comprises 15 residues. From germline, CDR1 is MGHRA and CDR2 YSYEKL. Trimming removed 4 bases from V and 3 bases from J; junction bases left unmatched: 8. The CDR3 DNA follows: TGCGCCAGCAGCCTTACCGGGACAGGCCACTACGAGCAGTACTTC. Protein sequence: CASSLTGTGHYEQYF.

The CDR3 sequence: CASSETSGSSYEQYF. DNA for the CDR3: TGTGCCAGCAGTGAAACTAGCGGTAGCTCCTACGAGCAGTACTTC. This rearrangement joins TRBV2 to TRBJ2-7, with TRBD2 matching 8 bases. J was trimmed by 0 bases and V by 2 bases; bases with no gene match: 3. This CDR3 contains 15 residues. The V gene's germline CDR1 is SNHLY and CDR2 FYNNEI.